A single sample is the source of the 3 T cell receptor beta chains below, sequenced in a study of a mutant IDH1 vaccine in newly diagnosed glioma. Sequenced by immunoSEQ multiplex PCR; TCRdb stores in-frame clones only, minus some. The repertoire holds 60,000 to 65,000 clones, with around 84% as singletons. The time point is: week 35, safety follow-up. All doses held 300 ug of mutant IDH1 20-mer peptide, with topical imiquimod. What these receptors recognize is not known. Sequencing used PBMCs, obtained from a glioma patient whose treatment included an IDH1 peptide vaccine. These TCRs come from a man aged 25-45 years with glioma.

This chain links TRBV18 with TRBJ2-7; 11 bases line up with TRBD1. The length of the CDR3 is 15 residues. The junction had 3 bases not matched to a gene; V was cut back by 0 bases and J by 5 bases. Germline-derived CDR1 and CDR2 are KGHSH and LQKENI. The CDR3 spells CASSPPGQGGDEQYF. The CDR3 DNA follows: TGTGCCAGCTCACCACCGGGACAGGGGGGCGACGAGCAGTACTTC.

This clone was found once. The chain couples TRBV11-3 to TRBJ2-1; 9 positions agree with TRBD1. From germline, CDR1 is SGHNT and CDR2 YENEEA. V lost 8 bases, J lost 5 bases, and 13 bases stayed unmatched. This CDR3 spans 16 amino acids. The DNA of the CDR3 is TGTGCCAGCTCGGAAACAGGACAGGGGCGCAACAATGAGCAGTTCTTC. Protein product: CASSETGQGRNNEQFF.

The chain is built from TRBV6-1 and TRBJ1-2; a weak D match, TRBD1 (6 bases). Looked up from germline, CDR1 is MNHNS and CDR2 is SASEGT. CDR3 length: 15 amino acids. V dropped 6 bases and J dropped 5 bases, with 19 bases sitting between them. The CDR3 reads CASRLNGQNRYGYTF. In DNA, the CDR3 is TGTGCCAGCAGGCTTAATGGACAGAACAGATATGGCTACACCTTC.